The text below deals with one TCR beta chain. These data belong to a study of blood T cell repertoires in COVID-19. Study in general: Sample material is recorded as cDNA or gDNA derived from T cells, B-cell-depleted T cells, or PBMCs.

The germline gives CDR1 GTSNPN, CDR2 SVGIG (reference sequence). This CDR3 has 13 amino acids. Trimming took off 6 bases at V and 4 bases at J, with 15 bases between the two ends. Original methodology: Estimated nucleated cell counts came from reference gene primer amplification. Clones were read by immunoSEQ multiplex PCR, and TCRdb kept only the in-frame ones, dropping some. That table furnishes V, J and clone size, whereas the DNA furnished D and trimming. The table lists around 150,000 clones, roughly 91% of them singletons. The V and J genes are TRBV30 and TRBJ1-2, with D maybe TRBD1 (6 bases). The source material was peripheral blood. The sequence was collected from a woman in her 50s with acute or convalescent COVID-19. This CDR3 is CACQGRVGYGYTF. CDR3 bases: TGTGCCTGCCAGGGGCGAGTAGGCTATGGCTACACCTTC. Using reference TRBV30 and TRBJ1-2 for the parts outside the CDR3, the full variable domain is SQTIHQWPATLVQPVGSPLSLECTVEGTSNPNLYWYRQAAGRGLQLLFYSVGIGQISSEVPQNLSASRPQDRQFILSSKKLLLSDSGFYLCACQGRVGYGYTFGSGTRLTVV.